What follows describes a single TCR beta chain. TCRdb ran MiXCR on the 5' RACE reads and lists one entry per CDR3 protein. The repertoire holds about 220,000 distinct CDR3 sequences, with 7.5% as singletons. This sample is part of a study of identical twins. The sample was also linked to a second study, of yellow fever vaccine responses in identical twins.

The receptor was isolated from a woman between 18 and 29 years old in good health. Input material: CD8+ T cells sorted from blood.

CDR3 in amino acids: CATSDPQSSYEQYF. In DNA, the CDR3 is TGTGCCACCAGTGACCCACAGAGCTCCTACGAGCAGTACTTC. The rearrangement links TRBV24-1 to TRBJ2-7; the D is unclear. V lost 4 bases and J 0 bases, leaving 9 bases between the germline ends. The CDR3 runs 14 residues. Germline V gives CDR1 KGHDR, CDR2 SFDVKD.